This TCR beta chain was retrieved from a study of OX40 agonist ivuxolimab in advanced cancers. Looking at the study overall: Ivuxolimab was a fully human IgG2 agonistic monoclonal antibody targeting the costimulatory receptor OX40 (CD134). Intravenous ivuxolimab was administered to patients every 2 weeks at six dose levels: 0.01, 0.1, 0.3, 1.5, 3 and 10 mg/kg. The paper covers the monotherapy dose-escalation part of the phase I ivuxolimab trial, which included N of about 50 patients. In the dose-escalation cohort, around four fifths of patients were male, and the mean age was around 60 years, with a range of about 20 to 79. Partial responses occurred in three dose-escalation patients, of whom one had hepatocellular carcinoma and two had cutaneous melanoma. Prior anti-PD-1, anti-PD-L1 or anti-CTLA-4 therapy was permitted, and checkpoint inhibitors had been received by around 39% of dose-escalation patients. Of the roughly 53 patients in dose escalation, about 20 had hepatocellular carcinoma, some 15 had melanoma, 9 had renal cell carcinoma and 9 had head and neck cancer. The purpose of peripheral TCRbeta sequencing was to test whether ivuxolimab changed TCR sequence diversity and led to clonal T-cell expansion. What the work shows at the level of the full study, not this receptor alone: Low levels of normalized T-cell clonal expansion were also seen in some patients who did not respond. Partial responders in the 0.1-3.0 mg/kg groups had among the lowest normalized peripheral clonal expansion, especially among CD8+ T cells. After ivuxolimab, expanded clones were on average more numerous among CD8+ T cells than among CD4+ T cells. The antigen specificity of the peripheral T cells that underwent clonal expansion was not determined. At doses from 0.1 to 3.0 mg/kg, clonal expansion was seen in both CD4+ and CD8+ blood T cells between baseline and week 6.

Concerning this clone itself: Its antigen remains undetermined. Base qualities are not recorded, but no much larger clone differs from it by a single base.

The trial excluded patients who had a history of autoimmune disease or were on systemic immunosuppression. Peripheral blood for TCR sequencing was collected from all dose cohorts at baseline, on cycle 4 day 1, and on cycle 7 day 1. Samples were obtained from an open-label, multicenter, first-in-human phase I dose-escalation trial of ivuxolimab. Adults with locally advanced or metastatic head and neck squamous cell, hepatocellular, melanoma or renal cell carcinoma were enrolled in the trial. CD4+ and CD8+ T cells were sorted separately from peripheral blood before TCR sequencing. To sequence the TCRbeta CDR3 region, genomic DNA was isolated from the sorted cells. The immunoSEQ Assay was used to sequence the TCRbeta CDR3 regions. Held by TCRdb, this immuneACCESS table contains in-frame sequences only and omits some clones. Under half of the omission traces to an unresolved V gene where checked; the cause of the rest is unknown. The sample has tens of thousands of clones on record, 65% to 90% of them singletons. The ten most abundant clones make up 20% to 25% of the sample.

This TCR derives from an adult with an advanced solid tumor such as melanoma, head and neck, liver or kidney cancer. Material: CD4+ or CD8+ T cells sorted from blood, obtained in a trial of the OX40 agonist ivuxolimab.

The nucleotides read TGTGCCAGCAGCTTAGGCCTCAAGACAGGCACCGGGGAGCTGTTTTTT. It codes for CASSLGLKTGTGELFF. The chain uses TRBV11-3 and TRBJ2-2; the D gene is perhaps TRBD1, from 6 matching bases. V is shortened by 1 base, J by 4 bases, and the region joining them spans 13 bases. Its CDR3 holds 16 amino acids, cysteine through phenylalanine. Left in the record is the CDR3 DNA by itself, 48 bases read in frame from the first base. From the germline V gene, CDR1 is SGHNT and CDR2 is YENEEA.